This T cell receptor (beta chain) comes out of a study of CD8+ T cells in alopecia areata (dated by TCRdb to about 2018). Background for the entire study: The treated patients, all with moderate-to-severe alopecia areata, were enrolled in an open-label pilot trial of oral tofacitinib given at 5 to 10 mg twice daily. Tofacitinib was given for 6 to 18 months, followed by 6 months of follow-up off drug to assess delayed response and recurrence. Disease severity in treated patients was measured with the SALT score, which quantifies the percentage of affected scalp surface area. To study T cell clonal expansion in alopecia areata, the researchers applied high-throughput TCRbeta sequencing to both the C3H/HeJ mouse model and human patients. Scalp tissue and sorted CD4+ and CD8+ peripheral blood T cells from patchy and totalis/universalis alopecia areata patients and from healthy controls were covered by human TCRbeta sequencing. Tofacitinib-treated patients had biopsies at baseline and at 4 and 24 weeks of treatment, with a later scalp biopsy in several patients. Clonality in the scalp was compared among normal scalp (n=4), patchy alopecia areata scalp (n=8), and alopecia totalis/universalis scalp (n=8). RNA was extracted with the PAXgene miRNA kit for fixed scalp, the miRNeasy kit for PBMCs, and the RNeasy kit for mouse skin. TCRbeta CDR3 regions were amplified by immunoSEQ multiplex PCR with 35 Vbeta forward and 13 Jbeta reverse primers.

Only a few counts were recorded for this clone. It lacks a known antigen. No much larger clone is present one base from it, and per-base qualities are unavailable. The meaning of the sample's time point label: less than five weeks on oral tofacitinib. The treatment or condition tag for this specimen amounts to: oral pan-JAK inhibitor, 5-10 mg twice daily. From alopecia areata patients, peripheral blood was collected along with lesional scalp punch biopsies. After PBMCs were isolated by density centrifugation and stained for CD3, CD4 and CD8, a FACSAria was used to sort CD4+ and CD8+ T cells. Libraries came from the immunoSEQ multiplex PCR assay. To provide template for TCR sequencing, every sample had RNA extracted and reverse transcribed into cDNA. First-strand cDNA was synthesized with SuperScript III using a 2:1 mix of oligo-dT and random hexamers. A synthetic immune receptor repertoire was used to measure amplification bias, and any remaining bias was corrected computationally. In the original analysis: Raw reads were preprocessed to remove errors, and CDR3 was defined by IMGT conventions from the conserved cysteine to phenylalanine. Clonality was calculated as 1 minus Shannon entropy normalized by log2 of the number of productive unique TCRs. Whether each scalp clone was CD4 or CD8 was inferred by checking scalp TCRbeta sequences against the CD4 and CD8 repertoires from sorted blood. TCRdb re-hosts the immuneACCESS table, in-frame sequences only. Its copies lack some clones; in the studies checked, an unresolved V gene accounts for under half of them, and the cause for the rest is not known. V and J calls and clone size are copied from that table; D and trimming were computed from the DNA. This sample is represented by some 200,000 clones; around 56% of them were singletons. The biggest ten clones account for about 3.5% of the sample.

Summary of the overall study and its limitations: Unlike mouse skin, where gammadelta T cells dominate, normal human skin contains resident alphabeta T cells that get sequenced too, which complicates analysis of the scalp TCR repertoire. Compared with normal scalp, lesional scalp, particularly in alopecia totalis/universalis, had higher clonality and more expanded CD8+ clones, which suggests antigenic drive. With tofacitinib, both scalp clonality and the number of expanded CD8+ clones among the top 100 scalp clones went down significantly. TCR sequences shared between patients were less clear than in mice, possibly partly because of HLA diversity in the patient population. Many expanded lesional clones were found to persist in scalp and blood during tofacitinib treatment, and relapse after treatment cessation may be partly explained by this persistence. Because the treated cohort was small and had only one nonresponder, larger studies are needed to examine links between baseline CD8+ expansion and response.

Its CDR3 holds 12 amino acids, cysteine through phenylalanine. Only CDR3 DNA is held: 36 bases, read in frame from base 1. From the germline V gene, CDR1 is SGHAT and CDR2 is FQNNGV. Trimming removed 1 base from V and 10 bases from J, leaving 9 bases between the germline ends. The TCR originated in a human donor with alopecia areata. Specimen: CD4+ T cells sorted from blood, collected at week 4, from a patient treated with tofacitinib. Here the chain combines TRBV11-2 and TRBJ2-3, with the identity of the D gene unclear. The DNA reads TGTGCCAGCAGCTTAGCGCTGCCCCCGCAGTATTTT. This gives the protein CASSLALPPQYF.